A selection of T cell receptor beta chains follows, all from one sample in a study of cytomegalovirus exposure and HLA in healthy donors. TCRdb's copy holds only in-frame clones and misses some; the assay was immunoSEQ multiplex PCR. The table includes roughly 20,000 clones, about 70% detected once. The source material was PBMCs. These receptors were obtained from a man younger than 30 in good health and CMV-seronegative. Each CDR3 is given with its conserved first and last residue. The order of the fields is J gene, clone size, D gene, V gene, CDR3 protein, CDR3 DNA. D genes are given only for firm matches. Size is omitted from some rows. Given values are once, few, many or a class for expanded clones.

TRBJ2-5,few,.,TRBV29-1,CSVVLKETQYF,TGCAGCGTTGTGCTAAAAGAGACCCAGTACTTC
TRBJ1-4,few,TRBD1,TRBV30,CAWKVDRGGSTNEKLFF,TGTGCCTGGAAGGTGGACAGGGGGGGATCTACTAATGAAAAACTGTTTTTT
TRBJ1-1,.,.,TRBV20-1,CSAAPAEAFF,TGCAGTGCCGCCCCAGCTGAAGCTTTCTTT
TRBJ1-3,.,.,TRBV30,CAWSSSSGNTMYF,TGTGCCTGGAGTAGTAGCTCTGGAAACACCATGTATTTT
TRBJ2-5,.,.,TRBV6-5,CASKGSLGQDETQYF,TGTGCCAGCAAGGGGTCTTTGGGGCAGGATGAGACCCAGTACTTC
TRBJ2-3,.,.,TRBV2,CASREDTDTQYF,TGTGCCAGCAGAGAGGACACAGATACGCAGTATTTT
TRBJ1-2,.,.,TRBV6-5,CASSYSGGICTF,TGTGCCAGCAGTTACTCTGGGGGGATTTGCACCTTC
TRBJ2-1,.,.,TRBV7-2,CASSSRQSQGHNEQFF,TGTGCCAGCAGCTCTAGACAAAGCCAGGGTCACAATGAGCAGTTCTTC
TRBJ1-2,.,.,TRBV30,CAVGERNYGYTF,TGTGCCGTAGGCGAGCGGAACTATGGCTACACCTTC
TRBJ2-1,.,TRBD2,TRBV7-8,CASSQGLASNEQFF,TGTGCCAGCAGCCAGGGACTAGCAAGTAATGAGCAGTTCTTC
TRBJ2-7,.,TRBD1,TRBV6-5,CASRPDRGRPYEQYF,TGTGCCAGCAGACCGGACAGGGGGCGCCCCTACGAGCAGTACTTC
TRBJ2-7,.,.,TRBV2,CASQGSISSYEQYF,TGTGCCAGCCAGGGGAGTATTAGCTCCTACGAGCAGTACTTC
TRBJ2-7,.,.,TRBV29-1,CSSTSQDTYEQYF,TGCAGCTCTACTAGCCAAGACACCTACGAGCAGTACTTC
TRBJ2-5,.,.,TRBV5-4,CASSARGAHQETQYF,TGTGCCAGCAGCGCTCGCGGGGCCCACCAAGAGACCCAGTACTTC
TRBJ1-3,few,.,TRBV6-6,CASSFGGSGNTIYF,TGTGCCAGCAGCTTTGGGGGGTCTGGAAACACCATATATTTT
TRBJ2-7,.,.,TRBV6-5,CASSYSRGTYEQYF,TGTGCCAGCAGTTACTCGAGAGGGACCTACGAGCAGTACTTC
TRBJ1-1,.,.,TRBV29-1,CSASSGVGNTEAFF,TGCAGCGCATCATCAGGGGTCGGGAACACTGAAGCTTTCTTT
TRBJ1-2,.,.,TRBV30,CAWSVQGISYGYTF,TGTGCCTGGAGTGTACAGGGAATCAGCTATGGCTACACCTTC
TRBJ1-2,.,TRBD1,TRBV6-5,CASRITGGAYGYTF,TGTGCCAGCAGAATAACAGGGGGCGCCTATGGCTACACCTTC
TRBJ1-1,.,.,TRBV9,CASSVSIRTEAFF,TGTGCCAGCAGCGTATCGATCAGGACTGAAGCTTTCTTT
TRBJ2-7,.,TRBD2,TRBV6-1,CASSLPSGSGYEQYF,TGTGCCAGCAGTCTTCCTAGCGGGAGTGGGTACGAGCAGTACTTC
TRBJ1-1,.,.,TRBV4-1,CASSQDRPGIAEAFF,TGCGCCAGCAGCCAAGATCGGCCGGGAATCGCTGAAGCTTTCTTT
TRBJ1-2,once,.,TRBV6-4,CASSERQGTLNYGYTF,TGTGCCAGCAGTGAGAGGCAGGGAACCTTAAACTATGGCTACACCTTC
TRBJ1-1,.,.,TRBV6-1,CASREEGGKAFF,TGTGCCAGCAGGGAAGAAGGGGGAAAAGCTTTCTTT
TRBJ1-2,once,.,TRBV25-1,CASTAGYGYTF,TGTGCCAGCACTGCCGGCTATGGCTACACCTTC
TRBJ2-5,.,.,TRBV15,CATSSAGWSQYF,TGTGCCACCAGCAGTGCAGGGTGGAGCCAGTACTTC
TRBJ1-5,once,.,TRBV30,CAWSLSGRGVNQPQHF,TGTGCCTGGAGTCTCTCGGGCAGGGGAGTCAATCAGCCCCAGCATTTT
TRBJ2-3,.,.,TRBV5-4,CASSSLRDRNTDTQYF,TGTGCCAGCAGCTCCCTCCGGGATAGAAACACAGATACGCAGTATTTT
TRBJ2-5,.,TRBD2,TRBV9,CASSVGLAGGETQYF,TGTGCCAGCAGCGTCGGACTAGCGGGAGGCGAGACCCAGTACTTC
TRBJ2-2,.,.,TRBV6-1,CASSVAGSIGTGELFF,TGTGCCAGCAGTGTTGCGGGATCTATTGGCACCGGGGAGCTGTTTTTT
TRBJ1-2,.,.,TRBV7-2,CASSLGRGSYGYTF,TGTGCCAGCAGCTTAGGCAGGGGTAGCTATGGCTACACCTTC
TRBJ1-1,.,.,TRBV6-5,CASSYDWSRDTEAFF,TGTGCCAGCAGTTACGATTGGAGTCGGGACACTGAAGCTTTCTTT
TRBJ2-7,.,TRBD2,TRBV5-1,CASRLAGGPSSYEQYF,TGCGCCAGCCGACTAGCGGGAGGGCCGAGCTCCTACGAGCAGTACTTC
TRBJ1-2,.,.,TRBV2,CASREDGTNYGYTF,TGTGCCAGCAGGGAGGACGGGACTAACTATGGCTACACCTTC
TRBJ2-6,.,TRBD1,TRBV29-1,CSVSYGTGVSGANVLTF,TGCAGCGTCTCCTATGGGACAGGGGTATCTGGGGCCAACGTCCTGACTTTC
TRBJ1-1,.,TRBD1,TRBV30,CAWRGTGYTEAFF,TGTGCCTGGAGGGGGACAGGGTACACTGAAGCTTTCTTT
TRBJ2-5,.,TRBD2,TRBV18,CASGLAETQYF,TGTGCCAGCGGACTAGCAGAGACCCAGTACTTC
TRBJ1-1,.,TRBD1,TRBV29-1,CSVPDRGTEAFF,TGCAGCGTCCCCGACAGGGGAACTGAAGCTTTCTTT
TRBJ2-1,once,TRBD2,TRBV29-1,CSVVTPGLDYNEQFF,TGCAGCGTAGTTACACCGGGACTAGACTACAATGAGCAGTTCTTC
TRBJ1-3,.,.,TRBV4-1,CASSQVRASSGNTIYF,TGCGCCAGCAGCCAAGTCAGGGCTTCTTCTGGAAACACCATATATTTT
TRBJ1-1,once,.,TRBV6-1,CASSERSLLKNTEAFF,TGTGCCAGCAGTGAAAGGAGTCTTCTTAAAAACACTGAAGCTTTCTTT
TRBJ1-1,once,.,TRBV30,CAWSVGQEAFF,TGTGCCTGGAGTGTAGGACAGGAAGCTTTCTTT
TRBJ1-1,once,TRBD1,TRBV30,CASTGQGATEAFF,TGTGCCAGCACGGGGCAGGGGGCCACTGAAGCTTTCTTT
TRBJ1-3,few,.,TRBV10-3,CATKSQGFSGNTIYF,TGTGCCACAAAGTCCCAGGGGTTTTCTGGAAACACCATATATTTT
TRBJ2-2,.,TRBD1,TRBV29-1,CSARQGADTGELFF,TGCAGCGCCCGACAGGGGGCGGACACCGGGGAGCTGTTTTTT
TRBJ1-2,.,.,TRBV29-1,CSIEGKGPYGYTF,TGCAGCATTGAAGGGAAGGGGCCCTATGGCTACACCTTC
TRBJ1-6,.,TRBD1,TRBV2,CASSTDRGLAPLHF,TGTGCCAGCAGCACGGACAGGGGTCTTGCCCCCCTCCACTTT
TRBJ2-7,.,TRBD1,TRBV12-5,CASRQGASSYEQYF,TGTGCTAGTCGGCAGGGGGCTAGTTCCTACGAGCAGTACTTC
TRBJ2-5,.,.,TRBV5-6,CASSFLRQQETQYF,TGTGCCAGCAGCTTTTTGAGACAGCAAGAGACCCAGTACTTC
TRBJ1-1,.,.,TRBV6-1,CASATDWSENTEAFF,TGTGCCAGCGCAACAGATTGGTCCGAGAACACTGAAGCTTTCTTT
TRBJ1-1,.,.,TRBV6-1,CASSEVGAEAFF,TGTGCCAGCAGTGAAGTGGGGGCGGAAGCTTTCTTT
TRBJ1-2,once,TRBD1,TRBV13,CASSLRGGRINGYTF,TGTGCCAGCAGCTTAAGAGGGGGCAGGATCAACGGCTACACCTTC
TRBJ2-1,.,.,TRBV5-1,CASSPAGPTYNEQFF,TGCGCCAGCAGCCCAGCGGGTCCGACCTACAATGAGCAGTTCTTC
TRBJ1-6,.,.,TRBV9,CASSVGSDSPLHF,TGTGCCAGCAGCGTAGGCAGCGACTCACCCCTCCACTTT
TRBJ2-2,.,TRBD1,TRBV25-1,CASSGQGQGPGELFF,TGTGCCAGCAGTGGACAGGGACAGGGGCCCGGGGAGCTGTTTTTT